This TCR beta chain was retrieved from a study of blood T cell repertoires in COVID-19. Germline assignment: CDR1 SQVTM and CDR2 ANQGSEA. With 6 bases removed from V and 3 bases from J, the gap between germline ends came to 17 bases. The CDR3 runs to 14 residues. Using immunoSEQ multiplex PCR, the repertoire was profiled, and TCRdb retains in-frame clones only, with some absent. Counted here are 100,000 to 110,000 clones, roughly 80% occurring once; the ten biggest clones make up about 12%. Material: peripheral blood. The receptor was isolated from an older woman with acute or convalescent COVID-19. The chain employs TRBV29-1 and TRBJ1-1; TRBD1 might be the D (5 bases). The CDR3 region is CSVRGGEVDTEAFF. The DNA for the CDR3 is TGCAGCGTGAGGGGAGGGGAGGTGGACACTGAAGCTTTCTTT.